Below are 28 T cell receptor beta chains sequenced from a single sample in a study of blood T cell repertoires in COVID-19 (dated by TCRdb to 2018 to 2021). Receptor libraries were prepared by the immunoSEQ multiplex PCR assay. TCRdb stores this immuneACCESS table with in-frame sequences only. Part of the clones is absent; in the studies checked, under half of the shortfall reflects unresolved V genes, and no reason is known for the rest. In all, the sample holds a few hundred thousand clones, and 90% of those were seen once. The top ten hold roughly 1% of the sample. Input material: peripheral blood. The origin of the receptors is a woman aged 40 to 55 with COVID-19, enrolled during active disease.

This clone was detected only once. The rearrangement joins TRBV7-2 to TRBJ2-4, with 8 bases fitting TRBD1. V dropped 3 bases and J dropped 6; count of bases not matched to a gene: 10. Germline V gives CDR1 SGHTA, CDR2 FQGNSA. The CDR3 has 16 amino acids. The CDR3 DNA is TGTGCCAGCAGCTTTAGACAGGGGATGGGGGGAAACATTCAGTACTTC. It codes for CASSFRQGMGGNIQYF.

This chain joins TRBV6-5 and TRBJ1-1; D not certain. The CDR3 has 14 amino acids. The ends were cut back, 6 bases at V and 2 bases at J, with 13 bases in the middle. From germline, CDR1 is MNHEY and CDR2 SVGAGI. This CDR3 reads CASRSSKGNTEAFF. The CDR3 DNA follows: TGTGCCAGCAGATCTAGCAAGGGAAACACTGAAGCTTTCTTT.

The chain carries TRBV28 and TRBJ2-5; weak D call: TRBD2 (6 bases). The length of the CDR3 is 14 residues. CDR1 is MDHEN, CDR2 SYDVKM, per germline. V was pared by 2 bases and J by 5 bases, with 12 bases between. Written as DNA, the CDR3 is TGTGCCAGCAGTTTACCGACTAGTATGGAGACCCAGTACTTC. This gives the protein CASSLPTSMETQYF.

This clone was seen a single time. The J gene is TRBJ2-7, the V gene TRBV7-3; 8 nucleotides match TRBD2. Germline trimming cut 2 bases from V and 6 bases from J; bases unmatched to any gene: 9. Germline V gene sequence: CDR1 SGHTA, CDR2 FQGTGA. The length of the CDR3 is 15 residues. The CDR3 here is CASSLVGGGRGEQYF. The CDR3 coding sequence is TGTGCCAGCAGCTTAGTTGGCGGGGGGCGAGGCGAGCAGTACTTC.

This sequence joins TRBV7-2 and TRBJ1-4; no clear D gene. The length of the CDR3 is 13 residues. From germline, CDR1 is SGHTA and CDR2 FQGNSA. Trimming took 3 bases from V and 7 from J, leaving 9 bases between them. CDR3 bases: TGTGCCAGCAGCTTGGGCATAGGTGAAAAACTGTTTTTT. Its translation: CASSLGIGEKLFF. Supplemented by reference TRBV7-2 and TRBJ1-4, the full variable domain reads GAGVSQSPSNKVTEKGKDVELRCDPISGHTALYWYRQSLGQGLEFLIYFQGNSAPDKSGLPSDRFSAERTGGSVSTLTIQRTQQEDSAVYLCASSLGIGEKLFFGSGTQLSVL.

This rearrangement joins TRBV10-3 to TRBJ2-2; 10 nucleotides align to TRBD1. Per the germline V gene, CDR1 is ENHRY and CDR2 is SYGVKD. V was pared by 2 bases and J by 2 bases, with 5 bases of the junction left unmatched. The CDR3 has 17 amino acids. The CDR3 DNA reads as TGTGCCATCAGTGAGCATGGACAGGGGGTAAACACCGGGGAGCTGTTTTTT. This sequence encodes CAISEHGQGVNTGELFF.

The V call is TRBV4-3, the J call TRBJ1-1, with 9 bases aligning to TRBD1. CDR1 LGHNA and CDR2 YSLEER come from the germline V gene. CDR3 length equals 16 residues. The V and J ends lost 2 bases and 6 bases, in that order; junction bases with no gene match: 10. CDR3 coding DNA: TGCGCCAGCAGCCAATATACTGGACAGGGGAGCTCTGAAGCTTTCTTT. It yields the protein CASSQYTGQGSSEAFF.

The chain recombines TRBV2 with TRBJ1-1; 7 bases agree with TRBD1. Germline V gives CDR1 SNHLY, CDR2 FYNNEI. This CDR3 has 14 residues. J was trimmed by 5 bases and V by 6 bases; bases with no gene match: 9. CDR3 nucleotide sequence: TGTGCCAGCAGCACGGGAGGGGGCGGGACTGAAGCTTTCTTT. Protein sequence: CASSTGGGGTEAFF.

This clone was picked up one time. The genes are TRBV28 and TRBJ1-2; D gene uncertain. This CDR3 region has 12 residues. Trimming took 5 bases from V and 4 from J, leaving 8 bases between them. CDR1 is MDHEN and CDR2 is SYDVKM in the germline V gene. The CDR3 DNA follows: TGTGCCAGCAGTCCCGGTAGCTATGGCTACACCTTC. Its translation is CASSPGSYGYTF.

Note on this clone: Other nucleotide sequences in the sample specify the same CDR3. This sequence joins TRBV7-3 and TRBJ1-1; 7 bases align to TRBD1. This CDR3 region has 13 residues. The germline V gene has CDR1 SGHTA and CDR2 FQGTGA. The ends lost 4 bases at V and 4 bases at J; junction bases unmatched: 3. The CDR3 loop reads CASSSDRVTEAFF. As DNA, the CDR3 is TGTGCCAGCAGCTCAGACAGGGTCACTGAAGCTTTCTTT. Based on the CDR3 plus reference TRBV7-3 and TRBJ1-1, the full variable domain is GAGVSQTPSNKVTEKGKYVELRCDPISGHTALYWYRQSLGQGPEFLIYFQGTGAADDSGLPNDRFFAVRPEGSVSTLKIQRTERGDSAVYLCASSSDRVTEAFFGQGTRLTVV.

The chain links TRBV27 to TRBJ2-7; TRBD2 agrees at 9 bases. V shed 2 bases, J shed 4 bases, and the junction held 6 bases outside the gene matches. Germline V gives CDR1 MNHEY, CDR2 SMNVEV (reference sequence). This CDR3 has 15 residues. The CDR3 sequence is CASSLQAGGHYEQYF. In nucleotides, the CDR3 is TGTGCCAGCAGTTTACAGGCGGGAGGGCATTACGAGCAGTACTTC.

This chain joins TRBV2 and TRBJ2-3, with TRBD2 matching 10 bases. CDR1 SNHLY and CDR2 FYNNEI come from the germline V gene. The CDR3 is 14 amino acids. V shed 6 bases and J 2 bases; nucleotides not matched to a gene: 2. The CDR3 region has the DNA TGTGCCAGCAGGAGCGGGGGGGCCACAGATACGCAGTATTTT. Residues: CASRSGGATDTQYF. Full variable domain (remainder filled in from reference TRBV2 and TRBJ2-3): EPEVTQTPSHQVTQMGQEVILRCVPISNHLYFYWYRQILGQKVEFLVSFYNNEISEKSEIFDDQFSVERPDGSNFTLKIRSTKLEDSAMYFCASRSGGATDTQYFGPGTRLTVL.

Only a few counts were recorded for this clone. This rearrangement joins TRBV27 to TRBJ2-7; D is possibly TRBD1 (6 bases). This CDR3 has 13 amino acids. Germline CDR1 MNHEY, CDR2 SMNVEV (reference sequence). V was pared by 5 bases and J by 3 bases, with 11 bases between. The CDR3 bases are TGTGCCAGCAGTCCCCGGGACATCTACGAGCAGTACTTC. Protein: CASSPRDIYEQYF.

V gene TRBV14 combines with J gene TRBJ2-1; D gene uncertain. CDR1 and CDR2 (germline): SGHDN, FVKESK. This CDR3 has 12 residues. V lost 6 bases and J 7 bases, leaving 10 bases between the germline ends. In nucleotides, the CDR3 is TGTGCCAGCAGAATGCGGTCGAATGAGCAGTTCTTC. It encodes CASRMRSNEQFF.

This clone was seen just once. This chain uses TRBV7-3 with TRBJ1-1; 7 nucleotides agree with TRBD1. CDR1 and CDR2 (germline): SGHTA, FQGTGA. The CDR3 consists of 13 residues. Trimming cost V 11 bases and J 1 base; bases outside gene matches: 7. The CDR3 DNA is TGTGCCTGCCGGGGACAGCCGAACACTGAAGCTTTCTTT. As protein: CACRGQPNTEAFF.

Here the CDR3 DNA reads TGTGCCAGCAGCTTATGGGAGAGGAATGGAAACACCATATATTTT. This codes for CASSLWERNGNTIYF. The chain recombines TRBV7-9 with TRBJ1-3; D not resolved. The germline gives CDR1 SEHNR, CDR2 FQNEAQ (reference sequence). The V end lost 2 bases, the J end lost 3 bases, and 11 bases lay between the germline ends. This CDR3 is 15 amino acids long.

This chain links TRBV3-1 (or the pseudogene TRBV3-2) with TRBJ1-2, with 10 bases that match TRBD1. After removal of 3 bases from V and 6 bases from J, the junction contained 7 bases not matched to a gene. The CDR3 sequence is 15 residues long. Per the germline V gene, CDR1 is LGHDT and CDR2 is YNNKEL (reference sequence). The CDR3 nucleotides read TGTGCCAGCAGCCATGCCCCCGGGACAGGGGATGGCTACACCTTC. This codes for CASSHAPGTGDGYTF.

The V call is TRBV6-5, the J call TRBJ2-7; 9 bases are a match to TRBD1. The CDR3 has 14 amino acids. The V gene's germline CDR1 is MNHEY and CDR2 SVGAGI. The junction had 6 bases not matched to a gene; V was cut back by 9 bases and J by 0 bases. Here the CDR3 DNA reads TGTGCCAGGTCTAAGACAGGGGGCTCCTACGAGCAGTACTTC. As protein: CARSKTGGSYEQYF.

This sequence joins TRBV7-2 and TRBJ1-5; D might be TRBD1 (6 bases). Trimming removed 4 bases from V and 3 bases from J, with 7 bases in between. Germline CDR1 SGHTA, CDR2 FQGNSA. The CDR3 runs 13 residues. Here the CDR3 reads CASSWDNNQPQHF. CDR3 DNA: TGTGCCAGCAGCTGGGACAACAATCAGCCCCAGCATTTT.

V gene TRBV14 combines with J gene TRBJ2-5, with TRBD2 matching 7 bases. This CDR3 has 14 amino acids. Trimming cost V 1 base and J 7 bases; bases outside gene matches: 6. CDR1 SGHDN and CDR2 FVKESK come from the germline V gene. CDR3 loop: CASSQGVTGGTQYF. The CDR3 coding sequence is TGTGCCAGCAGCCAAGGTGTCACGGGGGGGACCCAGTACTTC.

The V call is TRBV7-7, the J call TRBJ2-2, with a possible D match to TRBD2 (5 bases). Germline CDR1 reads SSHAT; CDR2 reads FNYEAQ (reference sequence). This CDR3 region has 16 residues. The CDR3 spells CATPRGSVGSTGELFF. CDR3 coding DNA: TGTGCTACCCCACGGGGTAGCGTGGGTTCCACCGGGGAGCTGTTTTTT. Full variable domain (remainder filled in from reference TRBV7-7 and TRBJ2-2): GAGVSQSPRYKVTKRGQDVTLRCDPISSHATLYWYQQALGQGPEFLTYFNYEAQPDKSGLPSDRFSAERPEGSISTLTIQRTEQRDSAMYRCATPRGSVGSTGELFFGEGSRLTVL.

This clone has just a few counts. This rearrangement joins TRBV4-2 to TRBJ2-7; D uncertain. Per the germline V gene, CDR1 is LGHNA and CDR2 is YNFKEQ. V lost 1 base and J 4 bases, leaving 11 bases between the germline ends. The CDR3 runs 14 residues. The CDR3, as DNA: TGTGCCAGCAGCCAAGCCCTGAGCTGGTACGAGCAGTACTTC. The encoded protein is CASSQALSWYEQYF.

The V gene is TRBV4-2, the J gene TRBJ1-3; perhaps TRBD1 as D (6 bases). Trimming stripped 3 bases from V and 4 bases from J, with 16 bases between. This CDR3 has 16 residues. Per germline, CDR1 LGHNA and CDR2 YNFKEQ. The CDR3 is CASSHLRGQSGNTIYF. The CDR3 DNA reads as TGTGCCAGCAGCCACCTCCGCGGACAGAGCGGAAACACCATATATTTT.

The CDR3: CATSDSGETAATDTQYF. As DNA, the CDR3 is TGTGCCACCAGTGATTCGGGGGAGACTGCTGCCACAGATACGCAGTATTTT. The chain recombines TRBV24-1 with TRBJ2-3, with TRBD2 as a possible D gene (6 bases). Trimming pared 2 bases from V and 2 bases from J, leaving 16 bases between. Germline CDR1 KGHDR, CDR2 SFDVKD. The CDR3 spans 17 residues.

The chain combines TRBV19 with TRBJ1-5; a possible D gene is TRBD1 (5 bases). The CDR3 has 14 amino acids. V lost 2 bases, J lost 6 bases, and 11 bases lay in between. Germline assignment: CDR1 LNHDA and CDR2 SQIVND (reference sequence). The CDR3 region is CASSISGVSQPQHF. The CDR3 nucleotides read TGTGCCAGTAGTATATCGGGGGTTAGTCAGCCCCAGCATTTT. Based on the CDR3 plus reference TRBV19 and TRBJ1-5, the full variable domain is DGGITQSPKYLFRKEGQNVTLSCEQNLNHDAMYWYRQDPGQGLRLIYYSQIVNDFQKGDIAEGYSVSREKKESFPLTVTSAQKNPTAFYLCASSISGVSQPQHFGDGTRLSIL.

V and J are TRBV4-3 and TRBJ1-2, with 10 bases that match TRBD1. This CDR3 contains 17 residues. CDR1 and CDR2 (germline): LGHNA, YSLEER. The trim removed 4 bases at V and 3 bases at J, leaving 11 bases unmatched. CDR3 bases: TGCGCCAGCAGCCGCTCCGTGACAGGGGGCTTCGACTATGGCTACACCTTC. It is translated as CASSRSVTGGFDYGYTF.

This clone was seen only a few times. The V gene is TRBV5-6, the J gene TRBJ1-2; D call uncertain. Germline CDR1 reads SGHDT; CDR2 reads YYEEEE. CDR3 size: 15 residues. The V gene lost 4 bases and the J gene lost 2 bases, with 15 bases spanning the gap. Written as DNA, the CDR3 is TGTGCCAGCAGCCCCACGCATGGAGGGAACTATGGCTACACCTTC. Protein sequence: CASSPTHGGNYGYTF.

About this clone: The sample holds other DNA sequences that translate to the same CDR3. The chain recombines TRBV7-2 with TRBJ1-1; tentatively, D is TRBD1 (5 bases). Germline V lookup: CDR1 SGHTA, CDR2 FQGNSA. V was trimmed by 5 bases and J by 4 bases, leaving 11 bases between them. The CDR3 totals 13 residues. The CDR3 loop reads CASSPTGGTEAFF. CDR3 nucleotide sequence: TGTGCCAGCAGCCCCACCGGGGGCACTGAAGCTTTCTTT.